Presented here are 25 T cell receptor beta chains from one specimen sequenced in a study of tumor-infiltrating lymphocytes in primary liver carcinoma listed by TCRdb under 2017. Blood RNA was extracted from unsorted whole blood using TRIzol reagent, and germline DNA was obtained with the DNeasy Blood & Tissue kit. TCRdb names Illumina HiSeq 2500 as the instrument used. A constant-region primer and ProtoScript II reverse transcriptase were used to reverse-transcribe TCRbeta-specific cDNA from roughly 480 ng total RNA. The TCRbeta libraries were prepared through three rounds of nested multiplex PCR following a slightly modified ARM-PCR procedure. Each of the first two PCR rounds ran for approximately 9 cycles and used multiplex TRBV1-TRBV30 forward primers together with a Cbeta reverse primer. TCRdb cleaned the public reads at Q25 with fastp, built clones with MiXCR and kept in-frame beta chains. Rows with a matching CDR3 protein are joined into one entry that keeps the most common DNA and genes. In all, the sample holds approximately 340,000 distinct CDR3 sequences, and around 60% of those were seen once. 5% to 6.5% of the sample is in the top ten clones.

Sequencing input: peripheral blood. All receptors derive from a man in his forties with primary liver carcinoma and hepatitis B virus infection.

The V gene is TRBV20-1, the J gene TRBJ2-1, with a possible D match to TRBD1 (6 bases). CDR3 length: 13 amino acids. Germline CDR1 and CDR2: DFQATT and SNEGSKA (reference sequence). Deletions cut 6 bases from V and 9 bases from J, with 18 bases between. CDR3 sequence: CSANDRQMGEQFF. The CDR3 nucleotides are TGCAGTGCAAACGACAGGCAGATGGGTGAGCAGTTCTTC.

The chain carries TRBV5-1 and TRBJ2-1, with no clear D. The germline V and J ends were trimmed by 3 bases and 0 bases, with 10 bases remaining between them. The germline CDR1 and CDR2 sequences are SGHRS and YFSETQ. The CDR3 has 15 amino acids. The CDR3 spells CASSSDPRSYNEQFF. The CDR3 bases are TGCGCCAGCAGCTCCGACCCCCGCTCCTACAATGAGCAGTTCTTC.

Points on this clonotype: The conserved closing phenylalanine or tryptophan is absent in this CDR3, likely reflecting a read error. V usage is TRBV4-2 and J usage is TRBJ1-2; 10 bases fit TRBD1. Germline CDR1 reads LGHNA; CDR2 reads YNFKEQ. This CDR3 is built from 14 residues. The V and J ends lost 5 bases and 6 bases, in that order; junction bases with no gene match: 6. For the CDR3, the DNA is TGTGCCAGCAGCTGGGACAGGGGTGTTGATGGCTACACCTCA. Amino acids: CASSWDRGVDGYTS.

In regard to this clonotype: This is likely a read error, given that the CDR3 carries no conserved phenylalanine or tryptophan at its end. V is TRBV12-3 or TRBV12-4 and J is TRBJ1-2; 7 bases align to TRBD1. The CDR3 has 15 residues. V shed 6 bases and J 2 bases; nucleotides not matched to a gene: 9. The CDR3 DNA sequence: TGTGCCAGCAGCCTCGGACAGGTGGCAAACTATGGCTACACCGTC. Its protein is CASSLGQVANYGYTV.

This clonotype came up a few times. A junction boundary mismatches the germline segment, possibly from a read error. As DNA, the CDR3 is TGTGCCAACAGCTTAGTTGGGAGAGGGGTCCACGAGCAGTACTTC. It translates to CANSLVGRGVHEQYF. V is TRBV11-2 and J is TRBJ2-7; D may be TRBD1 or TRBD2 (5 bases each). This CDR3 has 15 residues. Germline assignment: CDR1 SGHAT and CDR2 FQNNGV.

The CDR3 spells CASSSMDYEQYF. In DNA form, the CDR3 reads TGTGCCAGCAGCTCTATGGACTACGAGCAGTACTTC. The V call is TRBV7-9, the J call TRBJ2-7; D is unclear. The CDR3 length is 12 residues. Germline V gene data show CDR1 as SEHNR and CDR2 as FQNEAQ (reference sequence). V was cut by 4 bases and J by 3 bases, with 7 bases left in between.

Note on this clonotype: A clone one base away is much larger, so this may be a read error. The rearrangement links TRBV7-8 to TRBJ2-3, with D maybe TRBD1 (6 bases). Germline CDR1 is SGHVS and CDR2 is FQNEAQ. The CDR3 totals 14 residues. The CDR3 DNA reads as TGTGCCAGCAGCTTAAGATGGGGGCCGGATACGCATTATTTT. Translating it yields CASSLRWGPDTHYF.

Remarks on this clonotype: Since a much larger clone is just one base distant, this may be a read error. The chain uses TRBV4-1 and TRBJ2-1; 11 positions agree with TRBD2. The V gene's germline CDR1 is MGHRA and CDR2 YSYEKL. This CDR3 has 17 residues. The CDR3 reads CAGSQAIAGGSYNEQFF. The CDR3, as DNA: TGCGCCGGCAGCCAAGCGATAGCGGGAGGGTCCTACAATGAGCAGTTCTTC.

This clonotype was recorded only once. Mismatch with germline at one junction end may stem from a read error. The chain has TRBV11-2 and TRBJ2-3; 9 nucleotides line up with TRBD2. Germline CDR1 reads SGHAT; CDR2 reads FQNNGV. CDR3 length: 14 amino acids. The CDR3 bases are TGCGCCAGCAGCTTAGGACTAGCGAAAGATGCGCAGTATTTT. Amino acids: CASSLGLAKDAQYF.

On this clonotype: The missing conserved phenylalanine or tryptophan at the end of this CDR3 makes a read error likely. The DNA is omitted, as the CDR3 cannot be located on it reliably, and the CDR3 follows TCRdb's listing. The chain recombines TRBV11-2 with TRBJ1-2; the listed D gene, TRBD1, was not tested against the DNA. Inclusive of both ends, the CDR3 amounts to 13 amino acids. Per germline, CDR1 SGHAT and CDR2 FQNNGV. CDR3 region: CASSSQGPLGYIL.

This chain's CDR3 is CASSYSPSGNCGYTF. The CDR3, as DNA: TGTGCCAGCAGTTACTCCCCAAGCGGAAATTGTGGCTACACCTTC. The rearrangement uses TRBV6-5 and TRBJ1-2, with D unresolved. V lost 0 bases and J lost 7, with 15 bases in between. The V gene's germline CDR1 is MNHEY and CDR2 SVGAGI. The CDR3 consists of 15 residues.

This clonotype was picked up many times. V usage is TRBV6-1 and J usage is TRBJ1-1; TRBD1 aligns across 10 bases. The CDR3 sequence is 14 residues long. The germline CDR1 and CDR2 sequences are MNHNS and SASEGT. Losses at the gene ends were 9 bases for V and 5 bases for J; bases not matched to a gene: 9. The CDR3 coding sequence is TGTGCCAGTCGAAGACAGGGGGCTGTGACTGAAGCTTTCTTT. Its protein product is CASRRQGAVTEAFF.

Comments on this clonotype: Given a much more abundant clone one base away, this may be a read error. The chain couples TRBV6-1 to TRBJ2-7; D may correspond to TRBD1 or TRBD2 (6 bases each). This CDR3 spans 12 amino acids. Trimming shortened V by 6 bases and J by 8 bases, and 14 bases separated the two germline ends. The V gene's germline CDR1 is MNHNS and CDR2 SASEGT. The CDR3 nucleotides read TGTGCCAGCAGGGGACTGGGACACAAGCAGTACTTC. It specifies CASRGLGHKQYF.

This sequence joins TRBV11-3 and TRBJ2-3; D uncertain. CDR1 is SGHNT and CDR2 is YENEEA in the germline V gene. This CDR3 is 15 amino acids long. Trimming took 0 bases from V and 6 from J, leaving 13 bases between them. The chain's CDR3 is CASSLEASCWDTQYF. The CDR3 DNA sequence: TGTGCCAGCAGCTTAGAGGCATCTTGCTGGGATACGCAGTATTTT.

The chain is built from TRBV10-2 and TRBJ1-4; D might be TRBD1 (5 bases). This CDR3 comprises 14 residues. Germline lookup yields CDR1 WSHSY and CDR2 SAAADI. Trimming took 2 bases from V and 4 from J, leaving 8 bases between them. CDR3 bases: TGCGCCAGCAGTGAGGCAGGGAATAATGAAAAACTGTTTTTT. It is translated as CASSEAGNNEKLFF.

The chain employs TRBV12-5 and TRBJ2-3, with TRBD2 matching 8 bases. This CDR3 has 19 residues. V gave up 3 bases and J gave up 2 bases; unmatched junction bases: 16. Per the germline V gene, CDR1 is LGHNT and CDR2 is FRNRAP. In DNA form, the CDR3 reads TGTGCTAGTGGTTTCCTGGAGGGAGGGACTAGTTATTTCACAGATACGCAGTATTTT. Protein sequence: CASGFLEGGTSYFTDTQYF.

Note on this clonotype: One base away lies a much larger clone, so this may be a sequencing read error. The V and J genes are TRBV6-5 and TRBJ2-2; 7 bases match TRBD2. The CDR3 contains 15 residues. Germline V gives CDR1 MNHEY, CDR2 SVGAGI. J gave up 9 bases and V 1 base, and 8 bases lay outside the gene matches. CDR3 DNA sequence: TGTGCCAGCAGTTACTGGGAGGGATGGCCCCGGGAGCTGTTTTTT. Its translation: CASSYWEGWPRELFF.

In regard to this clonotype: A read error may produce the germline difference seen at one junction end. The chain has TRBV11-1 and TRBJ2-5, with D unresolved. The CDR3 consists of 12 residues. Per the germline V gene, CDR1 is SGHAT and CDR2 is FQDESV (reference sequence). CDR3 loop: CAISDQSQAQCF. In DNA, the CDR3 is TGTGCCATCAGCGACCAGTCTCAGGCCCAGTGCTTC.

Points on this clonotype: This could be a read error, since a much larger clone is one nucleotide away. The CDR3 DNA reads as TGTGCCAGCAGCTTAGGAGGCAGGACTAGCGGGAGTAGAGAGCAGTTCTTC. Residues: CASSLGGRTSGSREQFF. V is TRBV7-8 and J is TRBJ2-1; 13 bases are shared with TRBD2. Trimming removed 1 base from V and 10 bases from J; junction bases left unmatched: 10. The V gene's germline CDR1 is SGHVS and CDR2 FQNEAQ. The CDR3 loop spans 17 amino acids.

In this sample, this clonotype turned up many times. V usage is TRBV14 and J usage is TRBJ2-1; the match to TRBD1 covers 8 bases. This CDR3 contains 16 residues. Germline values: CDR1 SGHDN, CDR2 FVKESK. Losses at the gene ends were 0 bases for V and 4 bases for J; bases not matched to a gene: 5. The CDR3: CASSQDFGQGYNEQFF. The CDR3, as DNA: TGTGCCAGCAGCCAAGATTTCGGACAGGGTTACAATGAGCAGTTCTTC. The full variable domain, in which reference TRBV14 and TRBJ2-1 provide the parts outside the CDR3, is EAGVTQFPSHSVIEKGQTVTLRCDPISGHDNLYWYRRVMGKEIKFLLHFVKESKQDESGMPNNRFLAERTGGTYSTLKVQPAELEDSGVYFCASSQDFGQGYNEQFFGPGTRLTVL.

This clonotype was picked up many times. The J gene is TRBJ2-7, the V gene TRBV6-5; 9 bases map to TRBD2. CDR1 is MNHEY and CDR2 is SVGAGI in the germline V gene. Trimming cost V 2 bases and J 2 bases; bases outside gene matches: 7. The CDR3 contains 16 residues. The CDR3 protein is CASSYAAASGAYEQYF. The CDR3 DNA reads TGTGCCAGCAGTTACGCCGCGGCTAGCGGGGCCTACGAGCAGTACTTC.

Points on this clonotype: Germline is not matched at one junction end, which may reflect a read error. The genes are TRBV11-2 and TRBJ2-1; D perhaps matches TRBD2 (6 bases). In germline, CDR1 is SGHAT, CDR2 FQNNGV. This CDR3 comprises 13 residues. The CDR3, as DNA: TGTGCCAACAGCTTTCGGGGGTTGGAGACCCAGCTCTTC. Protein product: CANSFRGLETQLF.

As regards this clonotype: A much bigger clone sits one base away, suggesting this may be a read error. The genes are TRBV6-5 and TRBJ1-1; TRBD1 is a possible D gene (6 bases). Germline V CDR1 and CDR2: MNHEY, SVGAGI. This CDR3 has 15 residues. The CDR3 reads CASSYSGGSDTDAFF. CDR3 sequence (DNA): TGTGCCAGCAGTTATTCCGGGGGCAGCGACACTGATGCTTTCTTT.

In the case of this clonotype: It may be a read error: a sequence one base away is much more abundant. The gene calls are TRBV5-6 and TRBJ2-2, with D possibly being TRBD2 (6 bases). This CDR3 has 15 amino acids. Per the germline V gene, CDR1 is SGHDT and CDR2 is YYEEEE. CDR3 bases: TGTGCCAGCAGCTTGAGGGAGGCTGGAACCGGGGAGATGTTTTTT. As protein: CASSLREAGTGEMFF.

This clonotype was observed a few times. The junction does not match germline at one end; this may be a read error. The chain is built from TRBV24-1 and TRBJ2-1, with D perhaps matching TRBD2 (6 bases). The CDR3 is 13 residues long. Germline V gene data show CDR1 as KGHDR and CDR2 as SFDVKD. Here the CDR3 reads CTTSVQTRGEQFF. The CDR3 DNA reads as TGTACCACCAGTGTCCAGACTAGAGGAGAGCAGTTCTTC.